The 6 T cell receptor beta chains presented below share a single source sample, sequenced in a study of blood T cell repertoires in COVID-19. Using immunoSEQ multiplex PCR, the repertoire was profiled, and TCRdb retains in-frame clones only, with some absent. The data contain roughly 130,000 clones, roughly 77% of them seen just once; the ten biggest clones take up less than 5%. Material: peripheral blood. The receptors stem from a woman in her 70s with COVID-19, enrolled during active disease.

The chain is built from TRBV24-1 and TRBJ1-2, with a possible D match to TRBD1 (5 bases). The CDR3 contains 13 residues. Germline CDR1 is KGHDR and CDR2 is SFDVKD. Trimming left V 7 bases short and J 0 bases short, with 8 bases between. CDR3 nucleotide sequence: TGTGCCACCAGCGGGGGAGCTAACTATGGCTACACCTTC. The encoded protein is CATSGGANYGYTF.

The V and J genes are TRBV5-6 and TRBJ2-2, with 10 bases lining up with TRBD2. Germline V lookup: CDR1 SGHDT, CDR2 YYEEEE. This CDR3 contains 16 residues. V was pared by 1 base and J by 5 bases, with 5 bases of the junction left unmatched. The CDR3 sequence: CASSLPAGGRTGELFF. DNA of the CDR3: TGTGCCAGCAGCTTGCCAGCGGGGGGGAGGACCGGGGAGCTGTTTTTT.

This clone occurred many times. The genes are TRBV7-2 and TRBJ1-1; unclear D gene. Germline V CDR1 and CDR2: SGHTA, FQGNSA. This CDR3 comprises 13 residues. V lost 5 bases and J 5 bases, leaving 12 bases between the germline ends. The CDR3: CASSARWATEAFF. The DNA for the CDR3 is TGTGCCAGCAGCGCCAGGTGGGCTACTGAAGCTTTCTTT. Full variable domain (rest looked up from reference TRBV7-2 and TRBJ1-1): GAGVSQSPSNKVTEKGKDVELRCDPISGHTALYWYRQSLGQGLEFLIYFQGNSAPDKSGLPSDRFSAERTGGSVSTLTIQRTQQEDSAVYLCASSARWATEAFFGQGTRLTVV.

The chain recombines TRBV30 with TRBJ1-1; 9 bases line up with TRBD1. The V and J ends lost 3 bases and 5 bases, in that order; junction bases with no gene match: 4. The germline gives CDR1 GTSNPN, CDR2 SVGIG (reference sequence). The CDR3 totals 13 residues. The CDR3 loop is CAWSDRGYTEAFF. The DNA of the CDR3 is TGTGCCTGGAGCGACAGGGGGTATACTGAAGCTTTCTTT.

The chain recombines TRBV30 with TRBJ1-5; D is undetermined. Trimming stripped 5 bases from V and 3 bases from J, with 8 bases between. There are 12 residues in the CDR3. Germline V gene sequence: CDR1 GTSNPN, CDR2 SVGIG (reference sequence). In nucleotides, the CDR3 is TGTGCCTGGGAAAATAACAATCAGCCCCAGCATTTT. This encodes CAWENNNQPQHF.

This clone was found a few times. The chain is built from TRBV18 and TRBJ1-1; TRBD1 matches 7 bases. CDR1 is KGHSH and CDR2 is LQKENI in the germline V gene. The junction had 4 bases not matched to a gene; V was cut back by 2 bases and J by 10 bases. This CDR3 is 12 amino acids long. The CDR3, as DNA: TGTGCCAGCTCACCATCTGCAGGGGGAGCTTTCTTT. Its translation: CASSPSAGGAFF.